This T cell receptor beta chain was captured by sequencing in a study of CD8+ T cells in alopecia areata (dated by TCRdb to 2017 to 2018). About the full investigation: Treated patients were enrolled in an open-label pilot trial of oral tofacitinib, 5 to 10 mg twice daily, for moderate-to-severe alopecia areata. The SALT score, which quantifies the percentage of affected scalp surface area, was used to measure disease severity in treated patients. On the human side, TCRbeta sequencing was run on scalp tissue and on sorted CD4+ and CD8+ peripheral blood T cells from healthy controls and from alopecia areata patients with either patchy or totalis/universalis disease. Amplification of TCRbeta CDR3 regions was done by immunoSEQ multiplex PCR using 35 Vbeta forward primers and 13 Jbeta reverse primers. Biopsies were taken from tofacitinib-treated patients at baseline and at 4 and 24 weeks of treatment, and a later scalp biopsy was taken in several of the tofacitinib-treated patients. In both human patients and the C3H/HeJ mouse model, the study applied high-throughput TCRbeta sequencing to look at T cell clonal expansion in alopecia areata. Tofacitinib was given for 6 to 18 months, followed by 6 months of follow-up off drug to assess delayed response and recurrence. Scalp clonality was compared among normal scalp (n=4), patchy alopecia areata scalp (n=8), and alopecia totalis/universalis scalp (n=8). The RNA source kit depended on sample type: the PAXgene miRNA kit for fixed scalp, the miRNeasy kit for PBMCs, and the RNeasy kit for mouse skin. The paper as a whole reports these results and caveats: Because the treated cohort was small and had just a single nonresponder, larger studies are needed to establish links between baseline CD8+ expansion and response. Unlike mouse skin, where gammadelta T cells dominate, normal human skin contains resident alphabeta T cells that get sequenced too, which complicates analysis of the scalp TCR repertoire. With tofacitinib, both scalp clonality and the number of expanded CD8+ clones among the top 100 scalp clones went down significantly. During tofacitinib treatment, many expanded lesional clones stuck around in both scalp and blood, and this persistence may partly explain why relapse happens after treatment is stopped. Lesional scalp, especially in alopecia totalis/universalis, showed higher clonality and more expanded CD8+ clones than normal scalp, suggesting antigenic drive. Compared with mice, TCR sequences shared between patients were less clear, possibly partly because of HLA diversity across the patient population.

This clone came up a few times. Its recognized antigen is unknown. Per-base qualities were not stored, and no clone one base away is much larger. Library method: the immunoSEQ multiplex PCR assay. RNA was extracted from all samples and reverse transcribed into cDNA as template for TCR sequencing. SuperScript III was used to make first-strand cDNA, primed with a 2:1 mix of oligo-dT and random hexamers. Amplification bias was assessed with a synthetic immune receptor repertoire, and residual bias was removed computationally. Processing in the source paper ran as follows. Raw reads were preprocessed to remove errors, and CDR3 was defined by IMGT conventions from the conserved cysteine to phenylalanine. Clonality was computed as 1 minus the Shannon entropy, with the entropy normalized by log2 of the number of productive unique TCRs. Scalp TCRbeta sequences were cross-referenced with sorted blood CD4 and CD8 repertoires so that the CD4 or CD8 identity of scalp clones could be inferred. In its TCRdb copy, this immuneACCESS table keeps in-frame sequences only and misses some clones. Where compared with another copy, unresolved V genes explain less than half of these, and the others have no known cause. V and J calls and clone size come straight from that table; D and trimming were deduced from the DNA. The table for this sample lists around 150,000 clones; approximately 60% of them were counted only once. More than 13% of the sample comes from the top ten.

Per the publication, the time point label means: less than 30 weeks on oral tofacitinib. This specimen's treatment or condition label, interpreted: oral pan-JAK inhibitor, 5-10 mg twice daily. Lesional scalp punch biopsies and peripheral blood were collected from alopecia areata patients. PBMCs were isolated by density centrifugation and stained for CD3, CD4 and CD8, after which CD4+ and CD8+ T cells were sorted on a FACSAria. V drops 7 bases and J drops 10 bases, leaving 28 bases in between. The germline V gene provides CDR1 SQVTM and CDR2 ANQGSEA. The CDR3 sequence holds 15 residues, the cysteine and phenylalanine included. Here the CDR3 DNA is all that survives: 45 bases in frame from base 1.

Sequencing was performed on CD4+ T cells sorted from blood, taken at week 24, from a patient treated with tofacitinib. The clonotype originates from a human donor with alopecia areata. The rearrangement joined TRBV29-1 to TRBJ1-2; a tentative D match to TRBD1 spans 5 bases. The DNA is TGCAGCGCAACGATCTCCCCCGGCAGGGCGGCTGTCTACACCTTC. Its coded protein is CSATISPGRAAVYTF.